The entry below describes one T cell receptor (beta chain). Its antigen is unknown. This entry is derived from a study of OX40 agonist ivuxolimab in advanced cancers. The wider study: Patients undergoing dose escalation presented with hepatocellular carcinoma, melanoma, renal cell or head and neck cancer. Regarding the study as a whole: The study observed clonal expansion of CD4+ and CD8+ blood T cells by week 6 at 0.1 to 3.0 mg/kg.

The data were produced by immunoSEQ multiplex PCR, yet TCRdb's version contains in-frame clones alone and is incomplete. The sample carries roughly 90,000 clones, just over 90% recorded once. V was pared by 7 bases and J by 8 bases, with 15 bases between. CDR3 length: 13 residues. The germline CDR1 and CDR2 sequences are MDHEN and SYDVKM. The starting material was CD4+ or CD8+ T cells sorted from blood, obtained in a trial of the OX40 agonist ivuxolimab. This TCR derives from an adult with an advanced solid tumor such as melanoma, head and neck, liver or kidney cancer. The chain joins TRBV28 to TRBJ2-1; TRBD1 might be the D (6 bases). CDR3: CASKGQSFDEQFF. The DNA for the CDR3 is TGTGCCAGCAAGGGACAATCATTCGATGAGCAGTTCTTC.